This entry concerns a single TCR beta chain. It was with random hexamers that roughly 0.45 to 1 ug RNA was reverse transcribed. Amplification of the TCR beta CDR3 was carried out by immunoSEQ multiplex PCR, which spanned a total of 54 Vbeta and 13 Jbeta segments. TCRdb re-analysed the immunoSEQ multiplex PCR reads in MiXCR, keeping a single row per CDR3 protein. The table lists roughly 130,000 distinct CDR3 sequences, 96% of them singletons. The data belong to a study of CD8 T cells in Susac syndrome. The sample taken for sequencing was CD4+ T cells from PBMCs. This receptor was identified in a human donor with Susac syndrome.

The DNA of the CDR3 is TGTGCCAGCAGCCAAGAGTACACCGGGGAGCTGTTTTTT. This translates into CASSQEYTGELFF. The chain couples TRBV3-1 to TRBJ2-2, with D unclear. Trimming cost V 0 bases and J 3 bases, with 2 bases left between them. The germline gives CDR1 LGHDT, CDR2 YNNKEL (reference sequence). The CDR3 length is 13 residues. The full variable domain, in which reference TRBV3-1 and TRBJ2-2 provide the parts outside the CDR3, is DTAVSQTPKYLVTQMGNDKSIKCEQNLGHDTMYWYKQDSKKFLKIMFSYNNKELIINETVPNRFSPKSPDKAHLNLHINSLELGDSAVYFCASSQEYTGELFFGEGSRLTVL.